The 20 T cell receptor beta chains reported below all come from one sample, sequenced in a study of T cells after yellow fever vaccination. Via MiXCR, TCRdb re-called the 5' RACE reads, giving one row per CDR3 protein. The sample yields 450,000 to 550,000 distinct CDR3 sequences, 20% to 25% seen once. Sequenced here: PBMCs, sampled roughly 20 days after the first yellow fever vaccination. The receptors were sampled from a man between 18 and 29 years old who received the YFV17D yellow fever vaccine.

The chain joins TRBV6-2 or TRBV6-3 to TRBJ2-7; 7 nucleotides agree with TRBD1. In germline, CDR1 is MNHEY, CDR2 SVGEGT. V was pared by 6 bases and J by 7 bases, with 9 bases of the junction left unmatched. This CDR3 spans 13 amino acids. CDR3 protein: CASSRDSFREQYV. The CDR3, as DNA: TGTGCCAGCAGCCGGGACAGCTTCAGGGAGCAGTACGTC.

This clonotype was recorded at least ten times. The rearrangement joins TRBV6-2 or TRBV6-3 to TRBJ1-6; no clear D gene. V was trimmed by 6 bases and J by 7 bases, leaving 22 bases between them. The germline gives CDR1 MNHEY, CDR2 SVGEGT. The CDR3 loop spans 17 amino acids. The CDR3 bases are TGTGCCAGCAGACCGTCCGGAGGTGCCGGAATAAATTCACCCCTCCACTTT. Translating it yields CASRPSGGAGINSPLHF.

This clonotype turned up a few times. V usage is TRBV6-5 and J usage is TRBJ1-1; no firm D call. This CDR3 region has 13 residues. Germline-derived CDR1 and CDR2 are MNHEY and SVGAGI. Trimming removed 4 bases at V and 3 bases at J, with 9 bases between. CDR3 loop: CASSWRADTEAFF. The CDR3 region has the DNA TGTGCCAGCAGTTGGAGGGCTGACACTGAAGCTTTCTTT.

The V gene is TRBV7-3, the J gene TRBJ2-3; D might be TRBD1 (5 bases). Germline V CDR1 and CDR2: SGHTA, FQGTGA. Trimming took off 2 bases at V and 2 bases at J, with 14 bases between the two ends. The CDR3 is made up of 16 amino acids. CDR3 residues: CASSLDRTSFTDTQYF. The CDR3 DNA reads TGTGCCAGCAGCTTAGACAGAACCTCATTCACAGATACGCAGTATTTT.

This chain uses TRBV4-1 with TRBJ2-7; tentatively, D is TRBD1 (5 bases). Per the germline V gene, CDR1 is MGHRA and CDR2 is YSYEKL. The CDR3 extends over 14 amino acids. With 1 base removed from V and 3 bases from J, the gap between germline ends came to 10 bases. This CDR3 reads CASSQVSQGYEQYF. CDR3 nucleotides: TGCGCCAGCAGCCAAGTTAGTCAGGGCTACGAGCAGTACTTC.

DNA of the CDR3: TGTGCCAGCTCACCGGGAAAAAAGGGTGAGCAGTTCTTC. This translates into CASSPGKKGEQFF. The chain uses TRBV18 and TRBJ2-1; D gene unclear. CDR3 size: 13 residues. The V gene lost 3 bases and the J gene lost 9 bases, with 12 bases spanning the gap. Per the germline V gene, CDR1 is KGHSH and CDR2 is LQKENI.

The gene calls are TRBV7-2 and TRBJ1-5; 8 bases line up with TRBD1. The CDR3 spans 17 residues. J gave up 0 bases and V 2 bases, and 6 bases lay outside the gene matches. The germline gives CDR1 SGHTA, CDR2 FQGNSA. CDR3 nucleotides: TGTGCCAGCAGCTTAACAGGGGGGGAGGATAGCAATCAGCCCCAGCATTTT. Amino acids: CASSLTGGEDSNQPQHF.

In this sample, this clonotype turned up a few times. This chain's CDR3 is CASSPGQEKNIQYF. For the CDR3, the DNA is TGCGCCAGCAGCCCGGGACAGGAGAAAAACATTCAGTACTTC. This chain joins TRBV5-1 and TRBJ2-4; 8 bases agree with TRBD1. The junction had 4 bases not matched to a gene; V was cut back by 4 bases and J by 4 bases. Germline V gene data show CDR1 as SGHRS and CDR2 as YFSETQ. CDR3 length: 14 residues.

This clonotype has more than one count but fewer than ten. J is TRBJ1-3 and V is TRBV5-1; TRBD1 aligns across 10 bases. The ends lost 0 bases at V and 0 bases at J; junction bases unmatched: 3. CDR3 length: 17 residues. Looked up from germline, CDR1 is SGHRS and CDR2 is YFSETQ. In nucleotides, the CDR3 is TGCGCCAGCAGCTTGGCTGGGACAGGGGACTCTGGAAACACCATATATTTT. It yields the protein CASSLAGTGDSGNTIYF.

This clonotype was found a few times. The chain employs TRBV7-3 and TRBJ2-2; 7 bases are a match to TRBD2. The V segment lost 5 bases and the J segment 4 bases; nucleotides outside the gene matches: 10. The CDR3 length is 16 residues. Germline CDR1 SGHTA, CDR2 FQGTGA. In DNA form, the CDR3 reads TGTGCCAGCAGCCCGGCGGCGGGGGACCTCACCGGGGAGCTGTTTTTT. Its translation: CASSPAAGDLTGELFF.

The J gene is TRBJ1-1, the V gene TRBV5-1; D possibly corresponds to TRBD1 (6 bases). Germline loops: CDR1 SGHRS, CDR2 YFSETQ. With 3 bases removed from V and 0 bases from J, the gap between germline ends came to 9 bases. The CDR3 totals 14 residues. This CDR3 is CASSSQGVNTEAFF. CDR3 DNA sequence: TGCGCCAGCAGCTCACAGGGCGTGAACACTGAAGCTTTCTTT.

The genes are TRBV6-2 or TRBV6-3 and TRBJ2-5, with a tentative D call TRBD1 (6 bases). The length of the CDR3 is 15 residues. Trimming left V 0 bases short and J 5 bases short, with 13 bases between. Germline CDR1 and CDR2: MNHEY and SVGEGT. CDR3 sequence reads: CASSYSVGAVETQYF. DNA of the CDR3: TGTGCCAGCAGTTACTCGGTGGGGGCGGTTGAGACCCAGTACTTC.

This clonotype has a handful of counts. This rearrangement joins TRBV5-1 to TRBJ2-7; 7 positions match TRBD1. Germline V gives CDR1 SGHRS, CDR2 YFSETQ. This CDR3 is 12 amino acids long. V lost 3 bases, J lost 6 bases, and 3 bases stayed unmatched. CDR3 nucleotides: TGCGCCAGCAGCTCGACAGGGAGCGAGCAGTACTTC. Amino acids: CASSSTGSEQYF. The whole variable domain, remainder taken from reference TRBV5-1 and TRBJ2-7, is KAGVTQTPRYLIKTRGQQVTLSCSPISGHRSVSWYQQTPGQGLQFLFEYFSETQRNKGNFPGRFSGRQFSNSRSEMNVSTLELGDSALYLCASSSTGSEQYFGPGTRLTVT.

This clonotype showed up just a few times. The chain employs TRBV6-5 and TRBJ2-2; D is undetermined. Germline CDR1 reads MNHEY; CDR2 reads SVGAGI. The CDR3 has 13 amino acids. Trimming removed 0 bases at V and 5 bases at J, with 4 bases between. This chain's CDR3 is CASSYSETGELFF. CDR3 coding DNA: TGTGCCAGCAGTTACTCGGAGACCGGGGAGCTGTTTTTT.

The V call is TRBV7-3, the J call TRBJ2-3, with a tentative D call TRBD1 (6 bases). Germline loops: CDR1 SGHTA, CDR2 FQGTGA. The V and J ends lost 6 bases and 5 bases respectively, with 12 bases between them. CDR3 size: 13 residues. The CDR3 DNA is TGTGCCAGCAGTACGATCAGGGGAGATACGCAGTATTTT. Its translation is CASSTIRGDTQYF. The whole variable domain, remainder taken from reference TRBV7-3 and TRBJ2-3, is GAGVSQTPSNKVTEKGKYVELRCDPISGHTALYWYRQSLGQGPEFLIYFQGTGAADDSGLPNDRFFAVRPEGSVSTLKIQRTERGDSAVYLCASSTIRGDTQYFGPGTRLTVL.

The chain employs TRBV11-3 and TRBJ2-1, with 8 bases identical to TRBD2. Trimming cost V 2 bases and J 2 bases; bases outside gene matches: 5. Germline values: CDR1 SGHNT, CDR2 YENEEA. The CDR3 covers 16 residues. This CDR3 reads CASSLMTGGTYNEQFF. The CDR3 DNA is TGTGCCAGCAGCTTAATGACGGGGGGGACCTACAATGAGCAGTTCTTC. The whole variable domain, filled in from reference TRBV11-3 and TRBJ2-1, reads EAGVVQSPRYKIIEKKQPVAFWCNPISGHNTLYWYLQNLGQGPELLIRYENEEAVDDSQLPKDRFSAERLKGVDSTLKIQPAELGDSAVYLCASSLMTGGTYNEQFFGPGTRLTVL.

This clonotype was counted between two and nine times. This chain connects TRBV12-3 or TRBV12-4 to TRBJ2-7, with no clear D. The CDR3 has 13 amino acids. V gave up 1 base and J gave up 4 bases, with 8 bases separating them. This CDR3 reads CASSLEYLYEQYF. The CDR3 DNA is TGTGCCAGCAGTTTAGAATACCTATACGAGCAGTACTTC.

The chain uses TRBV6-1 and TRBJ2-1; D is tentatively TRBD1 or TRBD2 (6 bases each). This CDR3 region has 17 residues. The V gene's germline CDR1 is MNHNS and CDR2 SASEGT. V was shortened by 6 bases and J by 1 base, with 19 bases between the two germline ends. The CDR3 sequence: CASRTRGVGTSYNEQFF. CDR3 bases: TGTGCCAGCAGGACGAGGGGGGTGGGGACGTCCTACAATGAGCAGTTCTTC.

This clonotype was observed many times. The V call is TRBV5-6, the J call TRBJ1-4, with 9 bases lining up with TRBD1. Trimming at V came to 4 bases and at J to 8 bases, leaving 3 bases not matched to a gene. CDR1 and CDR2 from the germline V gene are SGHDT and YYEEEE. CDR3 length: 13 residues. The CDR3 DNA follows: TGTGCCAGCAGCCGGACAGGGGTCGAAAAACTGTTTTTT. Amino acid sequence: CASSRTGVEKLFF.

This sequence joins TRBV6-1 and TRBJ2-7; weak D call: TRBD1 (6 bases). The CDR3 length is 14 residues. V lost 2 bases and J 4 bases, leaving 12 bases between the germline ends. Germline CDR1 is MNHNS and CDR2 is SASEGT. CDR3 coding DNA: TGTGCCAGCAGTGAAATACAGGGTAGATACGAGCAGTACTTC. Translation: CASSEIQGRYEQYF.